The next 27 T cell receptor beta chains were all read from a single sample in a study of cytomegalovirus exposure and HLA in healthy donors. PCR employed 60 Vbeta and 13 Jbeta primers. Profiled with immunoSEQ multiplex PCR; TCRdb holds only in-frame clones, not every one. The table includes about 270,000 clones, around two thirds detected once. What was sequenced was PBMCs. The receptors were gathered from a female donor in good health and CMV-seronegative.

V is TRBV5-6 and J is TRBJ2-5; possibly TRBD1 for D (6 bases). This CDR3 has 15 residues. Trimming shortened V by 5 bases and J by 1 base, and 15 bases separated the two germline ends. Germline V lookup: CDR1 SGHDT, CDR2 YYEEEE. The chain's CDR3 is CASRRGGSGQETQYF. Written as DNA, the CDR3 is TGTGCCAGCAGGCGAGGGGGATCCGGCCAAGAGACCCAGTACTTC. The variable domain in full, with the rest retrieved from reference TRBV5-6 and TRBJ2-5, is DAGVTQSPTHLIKTRGQQVTLRCSPKSGHDTVSWYQQALGQGPQFIFQYYEEEERQRGNFPDRFSGHQFPNYSSELNVNALLLGDSALYLCASRRGGSGQETQYFGPGTRLLVL.

This CDR3 reads CASSQTSGQTYEQYF. In DNA form, the CDR3 reads TGTGCCAGCTCACAGACTAGCGGTCAGACCTACGAGCAGTACTTC. The J gene is TRBJ2-7, the V gene TRBV18; 9 bases match TRBD2. The germline V gene encodes CDR1 KGHSH and CDR2 LQKENI. V was clipped by 4 bases and J by 2 bases; unmatched bases: 6. CDR3 size: 15 residues.

This chain links TRBV7-9 with TRBJ1-2; D gene uncertain. V lost 3 bases and J lost 5, with 7 bases in between. The CDR3 has 12 residues. Germline V gives CDR1 SEHNR, CDR2 FQNEAQ (reference sequence). CDR3 protein: CASSLRAYGYTF. The CDR3 DNA reads TGTGCCAGCAGCTTGAGGGCTTATGGCTACACCTTC.

There are a few counts of this clone. V usage is TRBV5-1 and J usage is TRBJ1-5, with a weak D call TRBD1 (5 bases). CDR1 and CDR2 from the germline V gene are SGHRS and YFSETQ. V lost 0 bases to trimming and J lost 2 bases, with 9 bases between them. The CDR3 contains 15 residues. The CDR3 is CASSLAGIGNQPQHF. For the CDR3, the DNA is TGCGCCAGCAGCTTGGCAGGGATTGGCAATCAGCCCCAGCATTTT.

The gene calls are TRBV19 and TRBJ2-7, with TRBD2 as a possible D gene (5 bases). The V end lost 5 bases, the J end lost 2 bases, and 16 bases lay between the germline ends. CDR3 size: 15 residues. Germline CDR1 and CDR2: LNHDA and SQIVND (reference sequence). The CDR3: CASSLWRVATYEQYF. The CDR3 bases are TGTGCCAGTAGTCTTTGGCGGGTCGCGACCTACGAGCAGTACTTC.

The chain joins TRBV7-9 to TRBJ1-6; D possibly corresponds to TRBD1 (5 bases). This CDR3 is built from 16 residues. The germline V and J ends were trimmed by 5 bases and 5 bases, with 16 bases remaining between them. Germline V gene lookup returns CDR1 SEHNR and CDR2 FQNEAQ (reference sequence). The CDR3 DNA is TGTGCCAGCAGCCTCAGACGAGGGACTGATAATTCACCCCTCCACTTT. Amino acid sequence: CASSLRRGTDNSPLHF.

The V call is TRBV5-1, the J call TRBJ1-1; TRBD1 agrees at 7 bases. Germline CDR1 and CDR2: SGHRS and YFSETQ. The CDR3 is 15 amino acids. V gave up 3 bases and J gave up 1 base; unmatched junction bases: 6. In nucleotides, the CDR3 is TGCGCCAGCAGCTCAACGGGACAGACGAACACTGAAGCTTTCTTT. Translation: CASSSTGQTNTEAFF.

The chain combines TRBV7-9 with TRBJ2-1, with TRBD1 matching 7 bases. V was pared by 6 bases and J by 5 bases, with 7 bases of the junction left unmatched. This CDR3 has 14 residues. CDR1 and CDR2 (germline): SEHNR, FQNEAQ (reference sequence). The CDR3 loop reads CASSQGGINNEQFF. The DNA of the CDR3 is TGTGCCAGCAGTCAAGGGGGCATAAACAATGAGCAGTTCTTC.

CDR3 in DNA: TGTGCCAGCAGTTACGGAGGCACAGATACGCAGTATTTT. It translates to CASSYGGTDTQYF. The rearrangement links TRBV6-6 to TRBJ2-3; D unresolved. Trimming took 2 bases from V and 1 from J, leaving 4 bases between them. The germline V gene encodes CDR1 MNHNY and CDR2 SVGAGI (reference sequence). CDR3 length equals 13 residues.

In this sample, this clone turned up a few times. This sequence joins TRBV7-6 and TRBJ1-5, with TRBD1 matching over 7 bases. V was pared by 0 bases and J by 2 bases, with 4 bases of the junction left unmatched. CDR1 is SGHVS, CDR2 FNYEAQ, per germline. CDR3 length equals 16 residues. CDR3 bases: TGTGCCAGCAGCTTAGCTGGTACAGGGGGCAATCAGCCCCAGCATTTT. It encodes CASSLAGTGGNQPQHF.

This rearrangement joins TRBV29-1 to TRBJ2-1; D is possibly TRBD2 (6 bases). CDR3 length: 10 residues. Germline V CDR1 and CDR2: SQVTM, ANQGSEA. The V and J ends lost 6 bases and 11 bases respectively, with 11 bases between them. The CDR3 protein is CSVRDWQQFF. The CDR3 DNA sequence: TGCAGCGTCCGGGACTGGCAGCAGTTCTTC.

The CDR3 nucleotides read TGCGCCAGCAGCTTCCAGGGAGGGACGAACACTGAAGCTTTCTTT. It yields the protein CASSFQGGTNTEAFF. This chain uses TRBV5-1 with TRBJ1-1; D is perhaps TRBD1 (5 bases). The CDR3 has 15 amino acids. Trimming shortened V by 2 bases and J by 1 base, and 12 bases separated the two germline ends. Germline V gene sequence: CDR1 SGHRS, CDR2 YFSETQ.

This chain connects TRBV9 to TRBJ2-1, with TRBD2 matching 11 bases. V lost 5 bases to trimming and J lost 8 bases; unmatched junction nucleotides: 9. The CDR3 contains 15 residues. Looked up from germline, CDR1 is SGDLS and CDR2 is YYNGEE. The CDR3 DNA is TGTGCCAGCAGTCTTAGCGGGAGGGCGGGGGATGAGCAGTTCTTC. Translated, it gives CASSLSGRAGDEQFF. Drawing the rest from reference TRBV9 and TRBJ2-1, the complete variable domain is DSGVTQTPKHLITATGQRVTLRCSPRSGDLSVYWYQQSLDQGLQFLIQYYNGEERAKGNILERFSAQQFPDLHSELNLSSLELGDSALYFCASSLSGRAGDEQFFGPGTRLTVL.

The V and J genes are TRBV2 and TRBJ1-1; perhaps TRBD1 as D (5 bases). Trimming left V 4 bases short and J 10 bases short, with 10 bases between. There are 11 residues in the CDR3. The germline gives CDR1 SNHLY, CDR2 FYNNEI. The CDR3 reads CASSVGAPAFF. As DNA, the CDR3 is TGTGCCAGCAGTGTTGGGGCGCCAGCTTTCTTT.

The J gene is TRBJ2-5, the V gene TRBV5-6; D is unclear. The closer fit of TRBJ2-7 to the DNA end suggests the J call may be wrong. Germline assignment: CDR1 SGHDT and CDR2 YYEEEE. The CDR3 is 14 residues long. The CDR3 sequence: CASSLDAHSYEQYF. CDR3 DNA sequence: TGTGCCAGCAGCTTGGATGCCCACTCCTACGAGCAGTACTTC.

V gene TRBV7-6 combines with J gene TRBJ2-7; D is unresolved. CDR1 is SGHVS, CDR2 FNYEAQ, per germline. Trimming shortened V by 2 bases and J by 4 bases, and 15 bases separated the two germline ends. This CDR3 is 15 amino acids long. The CDR3 coding sequence is TGTGCCAGCAGCTTATATCCCGGTGGTAATTACGAGCAGTACTTC. Translation gives CASSLYPGGNYEQYF.

The rearrangement joins TRBV6-1 to TRBJ2-3; 7 bases match TRBD1. Trimming removed 8 bases from V and 3 bases from J; junction bases left unmatched: 8. The CDR3 runs 14 residues. Germline assignment: CDR1 MNHNS and CDR2 SASEGT. The CDR3 is CASDYRGGTDTQYF. The DNA of the CDR3 is TGTGCCAGCGACTACAGGGGTGGAACAGATACGCAGTATTTT.

The rearrangement links TRBV11-1 to TRBJ2-1; 12 bases map to TRBD2. This CDR3 comprises 18 residues. CDR1 is SGHAT, CDR2 FQDESV, per germline (reference sequence). V dropped 2 bases and J dropped 8; count of bases not matched to a gene: 13. The CDR3: CASSLHGLLAGGSDEQFF. The CDR3 DNA sequence: TGTGCCAGCAGCTTACACGGCCTACTAGCGGGGGGATCGGATGAGCAGTTCTTC. Looking up the rest from reference TRBV11-1 and TRBJ2-1 gives the full variable domain: EAEVAQSPRYKITEKSQAVAFWCDPISGHATLYWYRQILGQGPELLVQFQDESVVDDSQLPKDRFSAERLKGVDSTLKIQPAELGDSAMYLCASSLHGLLAGGSDEQFFGPGTRLTVL.

This sequence joins TRBV7-7 and TRBJ2-2; 8 positions match TRBD1. The CDR3 runs to 15 residues. The trim removed 5 bases at V and 4 bases at J, leaving 6 bases unmatched. Germline CDR1 is SSHAT and CDR2 is FNYEAQ (reference sequence). The CDR3 DNA reads as TGTGCCAGCAGCCTGCGGACAGGGTCCACCGGGGAGCTGTTTTTT. This encodes CASSLRTGSTGELFF.

V usage is TRBV6-5 and J usage is TRBJ2-1, with 9 nucleotides matching TRBD2. The J segment lost 3 bases and the V segment lost 0 bases, leaving 3 bases of the junction unmatched. The CDR3 totals 16 residues. Germline CDR1 MNHEY, CDR2 SVGAGI. Here the CDR3 DNA reads TGTGCCAGCAGTTACTCTAGCGGGAGCCTCTACAATGAGCAGTTCTTC. As protein: CASSYSSGSLYNEQFF.

The V call is TRBV28, the J call TRBJ2-1; 11 bases match TRBD2. Losses at the gene ends were 8 bases for V and 6 bases for J; bases not matched to a gene: 6. Germline-derived CDR1 and CDR2 are MDHEN and SYDVKM. This CDR3 region has 14 residues. Here the CDR3 DNA reads TGTGCCAGCCAAACTAGCGGGAGTGTCAATGAGCAGTTCTTC. This gives the protein CASQTSGSVNEQFF.

This rearrangement joins TRBV27 to TRBJ2-3, with D perhaps TRBD1 (5 bases). This CDR3 has 14 residues. The germline CDR1 and CDR2 sequences are MNHEY and SMNVEV (reference sequence). V was clipped by 6 bases and J by 5 bases, with 15 bases between them. CDR3 in amino acids: CASRASGTGDTQYF. The CDR3 DNA reads TGTGCCAGCAGGGCGTCAGGAACAGGAGATACGCAGTATTTT.

V and J are TRBV5-1 and TRBJ2-2; tentative D call: TRBD1 (5 bases). Germline V gene lookup returns CDR1 SGHRS and CDR2 YFSETQ. This CDR3 is 16 amino acids long. Trimming cost V 0 bases and J 0 bases, with 9 bases left between them. Here the CDR3 DNA reads TGCGCCAGCAGCTTGGGACAGATCGCGAACACCGGGGAGCTGTTTTTT. Translated, it gives CASSLGQIANTGELFF.

The V call is TRBV7-8, the J call TRBJ2-1; a weak D match, TRBD1 (6 bases). V was clipped by 5 bases and J by 2 bases, with 16 bases between them. The CDR3 consists of 16 residues. Per germline, CDR1 SGHVS and CDR2 FQNEAQ. In DNA form, the CDR3 reads TGTGCCAGCAGCCAGGGGTCAGGGGACCCCTACAATGAGCAGTTCTTC. The encoded protein is CASSQGSGDPYNEQFF.

The J gene is TRBJ2-2, the V gene TRBV30, with TRBD2 identical over 7 bases. V trimming: 0 bases; J trimming: 10 bases; junction bases outside the gene matches: 8. Germline CDR1 reads GTSNPN; CDR2 reads SVGIG (reference sequence). This CDR3 region has 14 residues. DNA for the CDR3: TGTGCCTGGAGTGTAGGAGTAGCGGGTGCGGAGCTGTTTTTT. It specifies CAWSVGVAGAELFF. Complete variable domain (other parts from reference TRBV30 and TRBJ2-2): SQTIHQWPATLVQPVGSPLSLECTVEGTSNPNLYWYRQAAGRGLQLLFYSVGIGQISSEVPQNLSASRPQDRQFILSSKKLLLSDSGFYLCAWSVGVAGAELFFGEGSRLTVL.

The V gene is TRBV7-9, the J gene TRBJ2-5; 9 bases line up with TRBD2. V gave up 0 bases and J gave up 5 bases; unmatched junction bases: 4. CDR1 is SEHNR and CDR2 is FQNEAQ in the germline V gene (reference sequence). The CDR3 loop spans 15 amino acids. Here the CDR3 DNA reads TGTGCCAGCAGCTTAGCGGCGGGAGGGCGGGAGACCCAGTACTTC. Residues: CASSLAAGGRETQYF. Supplemented by reference TRBV7-9 and TRBJ2-5, the full variable domain reads DTGVSQNPRHKITKRGQNVTFRCDPISEHNRLYWYRQTLGQGPEFLTYFQNEAQLEKSRLLSDRFSAERPKGSFSTLEIQRTEQGDSAMYLCASSLAAGGRETQYFGPGTRLLVL.

This clone appeared a few times. V and J are TRBV18 and TRBJ2-7, with 12 bases matching TRBD2. Germline V lookup: CDR1 KGHSH, CDR2 LQKENI. This CDR3 spans 14 amino acids. V shed 5 bases, J shed 3 bases, and the junction held 2 bases outside the gene matches. CDR3 DNA sequence: TGTGCCAGCTCAGAGACTAGCGGGAGCTACGAGCAGTACTTC. Translated, it gives CASSETSGSYEQYF.